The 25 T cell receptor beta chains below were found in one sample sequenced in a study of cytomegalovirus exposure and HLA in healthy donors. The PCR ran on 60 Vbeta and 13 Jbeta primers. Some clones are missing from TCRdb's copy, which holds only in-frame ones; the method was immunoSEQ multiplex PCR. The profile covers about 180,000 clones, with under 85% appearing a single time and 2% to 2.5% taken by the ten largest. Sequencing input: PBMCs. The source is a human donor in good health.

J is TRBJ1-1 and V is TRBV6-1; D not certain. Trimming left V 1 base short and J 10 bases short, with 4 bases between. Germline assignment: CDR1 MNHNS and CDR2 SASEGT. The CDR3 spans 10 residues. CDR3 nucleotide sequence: TGTGCCAGCAGTGAAGGCGGAGCTTTCTTT. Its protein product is CASSEGGAFF.

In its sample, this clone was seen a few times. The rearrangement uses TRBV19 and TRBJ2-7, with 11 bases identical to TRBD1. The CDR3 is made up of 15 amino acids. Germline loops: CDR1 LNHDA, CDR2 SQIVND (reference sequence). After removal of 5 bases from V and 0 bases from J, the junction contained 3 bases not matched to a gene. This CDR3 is CASSPGTGGSYEQYF. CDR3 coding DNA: TGTGCCAGTAGTCCCGGGACAGGGGGCTCCTACGAGCAGTACTTC.

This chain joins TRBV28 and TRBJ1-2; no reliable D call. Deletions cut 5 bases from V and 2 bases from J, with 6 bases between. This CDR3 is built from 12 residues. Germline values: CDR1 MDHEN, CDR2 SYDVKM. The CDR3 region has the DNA TGTGCCAGCAGTCGGGGAAACTATGGCTACACCTTC. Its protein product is CASSRGNYGYTF.

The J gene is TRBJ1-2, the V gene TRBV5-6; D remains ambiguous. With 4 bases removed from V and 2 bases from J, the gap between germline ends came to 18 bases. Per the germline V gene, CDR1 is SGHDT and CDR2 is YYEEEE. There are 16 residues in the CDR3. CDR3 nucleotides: TGTGCCAGCAGCCAGGTGGTCCGGCAGGAAAACTATGGCTACACCTTC. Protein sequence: CASSQVVRQENYGYTF.

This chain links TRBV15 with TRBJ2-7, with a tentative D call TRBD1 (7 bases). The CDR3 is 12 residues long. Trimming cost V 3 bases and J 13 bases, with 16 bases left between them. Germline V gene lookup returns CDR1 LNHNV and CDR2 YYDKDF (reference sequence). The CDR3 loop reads CATSSPQGEVYF. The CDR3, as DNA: TGTGCCACCAGCAGCCCCCAGGGGGAGGTTTACTTC.

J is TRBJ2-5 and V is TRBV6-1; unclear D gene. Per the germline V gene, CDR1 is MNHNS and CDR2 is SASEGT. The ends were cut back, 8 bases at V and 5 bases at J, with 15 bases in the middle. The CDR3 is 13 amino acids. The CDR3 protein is CASGQSGLETQYF. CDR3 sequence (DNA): TGTGCCAGCGGCCAGTCTGGGCTGGAGACCCAGTACTTC.

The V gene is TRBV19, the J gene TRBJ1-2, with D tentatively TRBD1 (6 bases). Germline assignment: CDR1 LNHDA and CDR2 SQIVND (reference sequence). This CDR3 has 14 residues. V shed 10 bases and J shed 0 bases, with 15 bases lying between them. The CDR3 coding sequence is TGTGCCACGAAACGGACAGTAACTAACTATGGCTACACCTTC. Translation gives CATKRTVTNYGYTF.

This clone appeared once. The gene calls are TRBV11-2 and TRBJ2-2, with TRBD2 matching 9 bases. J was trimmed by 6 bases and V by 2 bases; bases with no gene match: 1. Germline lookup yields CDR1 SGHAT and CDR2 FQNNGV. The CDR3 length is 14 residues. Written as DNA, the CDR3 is TGTGCCAGCAGCTTACTAGCGGGGCCCGGGGAGCTGTTTTTT. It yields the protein CASSLLAGPGELFF.

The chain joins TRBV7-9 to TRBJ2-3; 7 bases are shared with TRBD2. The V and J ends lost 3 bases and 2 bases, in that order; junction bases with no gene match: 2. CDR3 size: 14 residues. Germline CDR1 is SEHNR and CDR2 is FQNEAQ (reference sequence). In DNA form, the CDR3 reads TGTGCCAGCAGCTTTGGGGGGGACACAGATACGCAGTATTTT. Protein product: CASSFGGDTDTQYF.

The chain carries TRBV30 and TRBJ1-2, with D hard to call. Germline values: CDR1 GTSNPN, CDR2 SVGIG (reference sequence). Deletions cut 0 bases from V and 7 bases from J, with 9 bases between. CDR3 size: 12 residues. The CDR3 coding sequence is TGTGCCTGGAGTGTCGGGAGTGCTGGCTACACCTTC. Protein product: CAWSVGSAGYTF.

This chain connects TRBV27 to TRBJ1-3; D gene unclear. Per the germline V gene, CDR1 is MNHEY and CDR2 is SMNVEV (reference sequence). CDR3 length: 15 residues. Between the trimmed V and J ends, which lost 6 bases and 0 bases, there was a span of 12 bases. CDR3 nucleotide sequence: TGTGCCAGCAGACTTACCGGGGTCTCTGGAAACACCATATATTTT. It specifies CASRLTGVSGNTIYF.

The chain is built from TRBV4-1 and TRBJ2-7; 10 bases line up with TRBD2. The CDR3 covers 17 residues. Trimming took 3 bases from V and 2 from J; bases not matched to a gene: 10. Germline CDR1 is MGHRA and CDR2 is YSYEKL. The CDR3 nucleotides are TGCGCCAGCAGCCATGCACCAAGCGGGGGGGTAACCTACGAGCAGTACTTC. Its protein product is CASSHAPSGGVTYEQYF.

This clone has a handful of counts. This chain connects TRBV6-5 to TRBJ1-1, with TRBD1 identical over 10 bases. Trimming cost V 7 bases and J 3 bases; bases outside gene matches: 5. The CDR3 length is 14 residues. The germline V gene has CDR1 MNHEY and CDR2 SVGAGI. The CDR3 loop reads CASNRDRGDTEAFF. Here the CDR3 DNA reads TGTGCCAGCAATCGGGACAGGGGCGACACTGAAGCTTTCTTT.

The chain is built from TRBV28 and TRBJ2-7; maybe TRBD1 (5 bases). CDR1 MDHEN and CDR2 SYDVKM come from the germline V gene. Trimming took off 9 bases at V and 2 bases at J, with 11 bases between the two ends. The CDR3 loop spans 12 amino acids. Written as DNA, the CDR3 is TGTGCCAGTGTGACAGCCACCTACGAGCAGTACTTC. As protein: CASVTATYEQYF.

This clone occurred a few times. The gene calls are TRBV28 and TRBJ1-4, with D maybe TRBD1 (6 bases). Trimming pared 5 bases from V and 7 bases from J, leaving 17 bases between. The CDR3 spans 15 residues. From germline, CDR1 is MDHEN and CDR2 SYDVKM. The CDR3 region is CASSGQQGLSEKLFF. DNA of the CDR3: TGTGCCAGCAGTGGACAACAGGGTCTAAGTGAAAAACTGTTTTTT. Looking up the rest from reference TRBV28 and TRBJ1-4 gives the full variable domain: DVKVTQSSRYLVKRTGEKVFLECVQDMDHENMFWYRQDPGLGLRLIYFSYDVKMKEKGDIPEGYSVSREKKERFSLILESASTNQTSMYLCASSGQQGLSEKLFFGSGTQLSVL.

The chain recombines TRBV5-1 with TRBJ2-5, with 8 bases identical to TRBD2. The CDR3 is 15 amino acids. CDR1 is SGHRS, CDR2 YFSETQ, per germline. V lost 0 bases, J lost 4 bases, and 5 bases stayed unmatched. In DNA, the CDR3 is TGCGCCAGCAGCTTGGGGGACACTAGCGGAGAGACCCAGTACTTC. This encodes CASSLGDTSGETQYF. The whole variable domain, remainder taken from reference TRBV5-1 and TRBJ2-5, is KAGVTQTPRYLIKTRGQQVTLSCSPISGHRSVSWYQQTPGQGLQFLFEYFSETQRNKGNFPGRFSGRQFSNSRSEMNVSTLELGDSALYLCASSLGDTSGETQYFGPGTRLLVL.

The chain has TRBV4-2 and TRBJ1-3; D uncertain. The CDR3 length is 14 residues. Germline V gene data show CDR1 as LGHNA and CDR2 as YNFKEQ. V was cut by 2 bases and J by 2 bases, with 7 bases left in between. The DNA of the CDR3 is TGTGCCAGCAGCCAATTGAGCGCTGGAAACACCATATATTTT. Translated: CASSQLSAGNTIYF.

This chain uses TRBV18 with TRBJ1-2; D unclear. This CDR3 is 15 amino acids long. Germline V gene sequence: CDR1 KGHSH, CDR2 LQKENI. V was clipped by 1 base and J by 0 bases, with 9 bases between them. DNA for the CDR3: TGTGCCAGCTCACCACTGGTCAACTCTAACTATGGCTACACCTTC. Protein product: CASSPLVNSNYGYTF.

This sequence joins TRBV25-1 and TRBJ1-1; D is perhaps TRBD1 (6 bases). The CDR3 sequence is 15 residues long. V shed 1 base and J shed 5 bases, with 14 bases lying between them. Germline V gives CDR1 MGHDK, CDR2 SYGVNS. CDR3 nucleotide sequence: TGTGCCAGCAGTGAATCTAGGGGGGGAGGGACTGAAGCTTTCTTT. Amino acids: CASSESRGGGTEAFF.

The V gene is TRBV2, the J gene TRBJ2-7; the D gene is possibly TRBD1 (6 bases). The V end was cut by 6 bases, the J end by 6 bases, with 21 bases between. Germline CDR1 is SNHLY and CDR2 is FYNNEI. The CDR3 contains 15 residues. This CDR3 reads CASSRLSSLGGEQYF. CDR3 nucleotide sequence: TGTGCCAGCAGCCGCTTAAGCTCGTTAGGGGGCGAGCAGTACTTC.

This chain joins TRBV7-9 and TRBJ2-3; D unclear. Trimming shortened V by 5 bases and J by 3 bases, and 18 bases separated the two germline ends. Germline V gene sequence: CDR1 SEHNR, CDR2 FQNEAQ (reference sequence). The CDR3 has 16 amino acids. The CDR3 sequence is CASSTESETETDTQYF. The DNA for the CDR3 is TGTGCCAGCAGCACCGAGTCCGAGACGGAGACAGATACGCAGTATTTT.

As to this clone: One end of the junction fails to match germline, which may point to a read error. In DNA form, the CDR3 reads TGTGCTAGCAGCGCCCTGGGACAGTCAAAACTGTTTTTT. Translation: CASSALGQSKLFF. The V call is TRBV7-7, the J call TRBJ1-4, with 7 bases that match TRBD1. Germline V lookup: CDR1 SSHAT, CDR2 FNYEAQ (reference sequence). CDR3 length: 13 amino acids.

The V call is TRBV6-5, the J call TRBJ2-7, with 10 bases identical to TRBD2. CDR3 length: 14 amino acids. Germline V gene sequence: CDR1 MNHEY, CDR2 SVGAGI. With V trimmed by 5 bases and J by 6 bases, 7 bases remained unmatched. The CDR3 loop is CASSGSGGACEQYF. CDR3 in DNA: TGTGCCAGCAGTGGGAGCGGGGGGGCCTGCGAGCAGTACTTC.

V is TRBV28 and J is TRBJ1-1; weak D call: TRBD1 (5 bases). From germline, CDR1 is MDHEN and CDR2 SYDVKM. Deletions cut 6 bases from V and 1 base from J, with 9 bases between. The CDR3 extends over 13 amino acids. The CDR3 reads CASRRDWNTEAFF. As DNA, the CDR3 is TGTGCCAGCAGAAGGGACTGGAACACTGAAGCTTTCTTT.

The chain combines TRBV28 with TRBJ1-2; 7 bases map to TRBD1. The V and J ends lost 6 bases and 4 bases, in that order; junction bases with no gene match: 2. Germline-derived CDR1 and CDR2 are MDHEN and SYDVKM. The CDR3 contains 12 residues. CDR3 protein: CASRSGGYGYTF. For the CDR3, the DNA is TGTGCCAGCAGATCAGGGGGCTATGGCTACACCTTC.